Sequencing of this T cell receptor beta chain was carried out in a study of shared clonotypes between healthy human individuals. Study summary: Aged 18 to 49, the donors were a couple of women and a few men. Overall study results and limits: Naive CD4 clonotype sharing across several donors was about 5%.

This table comes from immunoSEQ multiplex PCR, and its TCRdb copy is limited to in-frame clones, with some not included. The data hold hundreds of thousands of clones, with roughly 95% observed a single time. This clone has only one observation. Its antigen is not identified. The CDR3 contains 13 residues. Germline lookup yields CDR1 SEHNR and CDR2 FQNEAQ (reference sequence). With 1 base removed from V and 7 bases from J, the gap between germline ends came to 8 bases. CD45RO-negative cells were positively selected for CCR7, leaving out terminally differentiated effector memory CD45RA+ cells. Healthy and HIV-negative, the adult donors had no recent acute infections or vaccinations.

Material: naive CD8+ T cells sorted from blood. The sequence came from a woman younger than 45 in good health. The V and J genes are TRBV7-9 and TRBJ2-1, with D hard to call. Written as DNA, the CDR3 is TGTGCCAGCAGCTTAGGGGGAACTAATGAGCAGTTCTTC. Residues: CASSLGGTNEQFF.